The 32 T cell receptor beta chains presented below share a single source sample, sequenced in a study of T cell responses to AZD1222 COVID-19 vaccine. Assay: immunoSEQ multiplex PCR; the TCRdb copy retains only in-frame clones and omits some. This table has 130,000 to 150,000 clones, roughly 89% appearing once. The sample in question was peripheral blood, obtained on day 0 of AZD1222 vaccination. Source of these receptors: an adult in good health.

The chain recombines TRBV11-3 with TRBJ2-3, with D possibly called TRBD1 or TRBD2 (5 bases each). Per germline, CDR1 SGHNT and CDR2 YENEEA. The CDR3 runs 15 residues. V lost 5 bases and J lost 2, with 14 bases in between. Here the CDR3 reads CASSAGTPYTDTQYF. CDR3 nucleotides: TGTGCCAGCAGCGCCGGGACCCCATACACAGATACGCAGTATTTT.

The genes are TRBV6-5 and TRBJ1-1; 8 bases are shared with TRBD1. Germline V CDR1 and CDR2: MNHEY, SVGAGI. The CDR3 sequence is 15 residues long. V trimming: 0 bases; J trimming: 5 bases; junction bases outside the gene matches: 5. This CDR3 is CASSYSRTGMTEAFF. The CDR3 nucleotides read TGTGCCAGCAGTTACTCGAGGACAGGGATGACTGAAGCTTTCTTT.

V usage is TRBV4-3 and J usage is TRBJ1-5, with D unresolved. The CDR3 spans 13 residues. The V gene's germline CDR1 is LGHNA and CDR2 YSLEER. V was pared by 0 bases and J by 5 bases, with 5 bases between. This CDR3 is CASSQDYDQPQHF. CDR3 sequence (DNA): TGCGCCAGCAGCCAAGATTATGATCAGCCCCAGCATTTT.

This rearrangement joins TRBV7-3 to TRBJ2-1, with D tentatively TRBD2 (6 bases). The CDR3 totals 15 residues. Germline V gene lookup returns CDR1 SGHTA and CDR2 FQGTGA. Trimming took off 5 bases at V and 9 bases at J, with 20 bases between the two ends. CDR3 sequence: CASSPGTGGSGEQFF. The CDR3 region has the DNA TGTGCCAGCAGCCCTGGGACCGGGGGATCCGGTGAGCAGTTCTTC.

This clone was detected only once. The chain links TRBV29-1 to TRBJ2-3; no firm D call. Trimming shortened V by 2 bases and J by 3 bases, and 9 bases separated the two germline ends. CDR3 length: 13 residues. Germline V CDR1 and CDR2: SQVTM, ANQGSEA. In DNA, the CDR3 is TGCAGCGTTGAACAGGTGGTGACAGATACGCAGTATTTT. Protein sequence: CSVEQVVTDTQYF.

V usage is TRBV9 and J usage is TRBJ1-6; D call uncertain. CDR1 is SGDLS, CDR2 YYNGEE, per germline. The CDR3 covers 15 residues. V dropped 1 base and J dropped 7 bases, with 12 bases sitting between them. CDR3 sequence: CASSVLGRTNSPLHF. CDR3 nucleotide sequence: TGTGCCAGCAGCGTACTTGGTCGGACGAATTCACCCCTCCACTTT. Supplemented by reference TRBV9 and TRBJ1-6, the full variable domain reads DSGVTQTPKHLITATGQRVTLRCSPRSGDLSVYWYQQSLDQGLQFLIQYYNGEERAKGNILERFSAQQFPDLHSELNLSSLELGDSALYFCASSVLGRTNSPLHFGNGTRLTVT.

The chain combines TRBV2 with TRBJ1-3; a weak D match, TRBD1 (5 bases). V was clipped by 3 bases and J by 2 bases, with 11 bases between them. Germline CDR1 is SNHLY and CDR2 is FYNNEI. This CDR3 contains 15 residues. The CDR3 region is CASSEQGLPGNTIYF. DNA of the CDR3: TGTGCCAGCAGTGAGCAGGGACTACCTGGAAACACCATATATTTT.

V usage is TRBV12-3 or TRBV12-4 and J usage is TRBJ1-1; D is unresolved. Deletions cut 5 bases from V and 1 base from J, with 8 bases between. The CDR3 sequence is 13 residues long. The CDR3 DNA is TGTGCCAGCAGTCCGATGGGGAACACTGAAGCTTTCTTT. Residues: CASSPMGNTEAFF.

The rearrangement joins TRBV5-1 to TRBJ1-6, with D uncertain. V gave up 0 bases and J gave up 5 bases, with 12 bases separating them. This CDR3 is built from 16 residues. Germline assignment: CDR1 SGHRS and CDR2 YFSETQ. CDR3 nucleotides: TGCGCCAGCAGCTTGGGCGGGCGGGGTGATAATTCACCCCTCCACTTT. It specifies CASSLGGRGDNSPLHF.

In its sample, this clone was seen once. The rearrangement uses TRBV7-2 and TRBJ1-1; no definite D call. V was cut by 5 bases and J by 5 bases, with 12 bases left in between. CDR1 SGHTA and CDR2 FQGNSA come from the germline V gene. This CDR3 contains 13 residues. This CDR3 is CASSPGIGTEAFF. The CDR3 DNA reads as TGTGCCAGCAGCCCGGGGATTGGTACTGAAGCTTTCTTT.

This chain uses TRBV12-3 or TRBV12-4 with TRBJ1-6, with D unresolved. The CDR3 length is 12 residues. V was pared by 3 bases and J by 7 bases, with 4 bases between. Here the CDR3 reads CASSLRNSPLHF. CDR3 in DNA: TGTGCCAGCAGTTTGAGGAATTCACCCCTCCACTTT.

This clone was recorded once. This chain joins TRBV6-1 and TRBJ1-4; D is uncertain. V lost 0 bases to trimming and J lost 0 bases, with 2 bases between them. This CDR3 is built from 14 residues. The V gene's germline CDR1 is MNHNS and CDR2 SASEGT. The CDR3: CASSEAATNEKLFF. In DNA, the CDR3 is TGTGCCAGCAGTGAAGCTGCAACTAATGAAAAACTGTTTTTT.

The V and J genes are TRBV5-1 and TRBJ2-3; D uncertain. The CDR3 sequence is 15 residues long. Per germline, CDR1 SGHRS and CDR2 YFSETQ. V shed 1 base and J shed 1 base, with 10 bases lying between them. The CDR3 DNA reads as TGCGCCAGCAGCTTGCTTGGGTTCGGCACAGATACGCAGTATTTT. Protein sequence: CASSLLGFGTDTQYF. The whole variable domain, remainder taken from reference TRBV5-1 and TRBJ2-3, is KAGVTQTPRYLIKTRGQQVTLSCSPISGHRSVSWYQQTPGQGLQFLFEYFSETQRNKGNFPGRFSGRQFSNSRSEMNVSTLELGDSALYLCASSLLGFGTDTQYFGPGTRLTVL.

The V and J genes are TRBV18 and TRBJ1-2; 7 bases match TRBD1. Germline trimming cut 3 bases from V and 8 bases from J; bases unmatched to any gene: 9. Germline V gives CDR1 KGHSH, CDR2 LQKENI. The CDR3 is 14 residues long. The CDR3 reads CASSPGQSGEGYTF. CDR3 coding DNA: TGTGCCAGCTCACCGGGACAGAGTGGGGAGGGCTACACCTTC.

V and J are TRBV9 and TRBJ1-4; no clear D. Germline CDR1 and CDR2: SGDLS and YYNGEE. This CDR3 comprises 14 residues. The ends were cut back, 1 base at V and 3 bases at J, with 7 bases in the middle. CDR3 bases: TGTGCCAGCAGCGTAACGGATGCTAATGAAAAACTGTTTTTT. Translation gives CASSVTDANEKLFF.

This rearrangement joins TRBV5-1 to TRBJ2-1; TRBD1 matches 7 bases. Germline values: CDR1 SGHRS, CDR2 YFSETQ. The CDR3 length is 14 residues. With V trimmed by 1 base and J by 5 bases, 3 bases remained unmatched. The CDR3: CASSLWDSDNEQFF. The CDR3 coding sequence is TGCGCCAGCAGCTTGTGGGACAGTGACAATGAGCAGTTCTTC.

The chain is built from TRBV10-3 and TRBJ2-7; TRBD1 agrees at 11 bases. Per germline, CDR1 ENHRY and CDR2 SYGVKD. The CDR3 consists of 14 residues. V lost 4 bases and J lost 3; bases outside the gene matches: 2. The CDR3 DNA sequence: TGTGCCATCAGTGGGGGACAGGGGGTCTACGAGCAGTACTTC. Translating gives CAISGGQGVYEQYF.

Turning to this clone: The junction does not match germline at one end; this may be a read error. The rearrangement links TRBV7-2 to TRBJ2-4; 7 bases fit TRBD2. The CDR3 length is 17 residues. The germline V gene encodes CDR1 SGHTA and CDR2 FQGNSA. CDR3 bases: TGTGCCAGCAGCTTATTATACGGGGGGAGCACCAACAACATTCAGTACTTC. Amino acid sequence: CASSLLYGGSTNNIQYF.

The chain combines TRBV7-9 with TRBJ1-2; possibly TRBD1 for D (5 bases). The CDR3 contains 14 residues. V was pared by 7 bases and J by 0 bases, with 12 bases between. The V gene's germline CDR1 is SEHNR and CDR2 FQNEAQ (reference sequence). The CDR3 sequence is CASNFAGPNYGYTF. In nucleotides, the CDR3 is TGTGCCAGCAACTTTGCAGGGCCTAACTATGGCTACACCTTC.

This chain uses TRBV5-1 with TRBJ2-3; 9 bases agree with TRBD2. The V and J ends lost 4 bases and 4 bases, in that order; junction bases with no gene match: 10. The CDR3 has 16 residues. Per germline, CDR1 SGHRS and CDR2 YFSETQ. For the CDR3, the DNA is TGCGCCAGCAGCCCCCGACATAGCGGGAGCGCAGATACGCAGTATTTT. It specifies CASSPRHSGSADTQYF.

This clone was seen only a few times. The chain uses TRBV6-5 and TRBJ2-1, with no clear D. The CDR3 length is 12 residues. Germline lookup yields CDR1 MNHEY and CDR2 SVGAGI. The V end lost 5 bases, the J end lost 2 bases, and 4 bases lay between the germline ends. The CDR3 coding sequence is TGTGCCAGCAGTCGGGCCTACAATGAGCAGTTCTTC. Its translation is CASSRAYNEQFF.

This rearrangement joins TRBV6-2 or TRBV6-3 to TRBJ2-7; D unclear. The germline CDR1 and CDR2 sequences are MNHEY and SVGEGT. Trimming removed 5 bases at V and 7 bases at J, with 18 bases between. The CDR3 extends over 14 amino acids. CDR3 residues: CASSRILGSEEQYF. The CDR3 nucleotides are TGTGCCAGCAGTCGGATCTTGGGGTCGGAAGAGCAGTACTTC.

The chain couples TRBV6-5 to TRBJ2-7; D remains unclear. The CDR3 totals 12 residues. The V end was cut by 7 bases, the J end by 7 bases, with 14 bases between. Germline lookup yields CDR1 MNHEY and CDR2 SVGAGI. The CDR3 DNA follows: TGTGCCAGCACTTCCTGGACGCGGGAGCAGTACTTC. As protein: CASTSWTREQYF.

The chain couples TRBV21-1 to TRBJ1-6. TRBV21-1 is termed a pseudogene. This CDR3 is built from 18 residues. CDR3: CASIFSSHVRSFNSPLHF. The CDR3, as DNA: TGTGCCAGCATCTTTTCCTCCCACGTCCGTAGCTTTAATTCACCCCTCCACTTT.

The gene calls are TRBV10-3 and TRBJ1-5; D remains ambiguous. The CDR3 contains 13 residues. From germline, CDR1 is ENHRY and CDR2 SYGVKD. Trimming pared 0 bases from V and 5 bases from J, leaving 5 bases between. CDR3 nucleotide sequence: TGTGCCATCAGTGAGTCGGAGGATCAGCCCCAGCATTTT. It yields the protein CAISESEDQPQHF.

The V call is TRBV18, the J call TRBJ1-1; TRBD1 matches 8 bases. The trim removed 4 bases at V and 1 base at J, leaving 8 bases unmatched. Germline V gene data show CDR1 as KGHSH and CDR2 as LQKENI. The CDR3 is 16 amino acids. In DNA, the CDR3 is TGTGCCAGCTCACGTCGACAGGGGATTGGGAACACTGAAGCTTTCTTT. This encodes CASSRRQGIGNTEAFF.

The J gene is TRBJ2-2, the V gene TRBV28; maybe TRBD2 (5 bases). This CDR3 has 16 residues. Trimming stripped 6 bases from V and 1 base from J, with 15 bases between. Germline V gene lookup returns CDR1 MDHEN and CDR2 SYDVKM. DNA for the CDR3: TGTGCCAGCAGCCCTACGATCGGAGGGAACACCGGGGAGCTGTTTTTT. It yields the protein CASSPTIGGNTGELFF.

In its sample, this clone was seen once. The V gene is TRBV25-1, the J gene TRBJ2-5, with 15 bases aligning to TRBD2. Trimming removed 5 bases from V and 5 bases from J; junction bases left unmatched: 12. Germline V lookup: CDR1 MGHDK, CDR2 SYGVNS. The CDR3 length is 18 residues. Here the CDR3 reads CASSTGLAGGLLVETQYF. CDR3 nucleotides: TGTGCCAGCAGTACCGGACTAGCGGGGGGGCTCTTAGTGGAGACCCAGTACTTC.

The chain has TRBV15 and TRBJ1-1; 7 nucleotides align to TRBD1. The V gene end was trimmed by 0 bases and the J gene end by 0 bases; junction bases not matched to a gene: 4. CDR1 and CDR2 from the germline V gene are LNHNV and YYDKDF (reference sequence). The CDR3 contains 16 residues. DNA for the CDR3: TGTGCCACCAGCAGAGATTTGGGACAGATGAACACTGAAGCTTTCTTT. This sequence encodes CATSRDLGQMNTEAFF.

This rearrangement joins TRBV25-1 to TRBJ1-6, with D unclear. V dropped 5 bases and J dropped 8 bases, with 16 bases sitting between them. Germline CDR1 MGHDK, CDR2 SYGVNS. The CDR3 spans 15 residues. CDR3 protein: CASSPPGEVYSPLHF. Written as DNA, the CDR3 is TGTGCCAGCAGTCCCCCCGGGGAGGTGTATTCACCCCTCCACTTT.

The V gene is TRBV19, the J gene TRBJ2-3, with a tentative D call TRBD2 (5 bases). Germline loops: CDR1 LNHDA, CDR2 SQIVND (reference sequence). V was clipped by 7 bases and J by 5 bases, with 7 bases between them. CDR3 length equals 11 residues. As DNA, the CDR3 is TGTGCCAGTACGGGGAGAGATACGCAGTATTTT. Its protein product is CASTGRDTQYF.

This chain connects TRBV19 to TRBJ1-1; 8 bases are a match to TRBD1. This CDR3 has 15 amino acids. The germline gives CDR1 LNHDA, CDR2 SQIVND (reference sequence). J was trimmed by 1 base and V by 1 base; bases with no gene match: 2. The CDR3 DNA follows: TGTGCCAGTAGTATAGCTGGGACAGGGAACACTGAAGCTTTCTTT. Its translation is CASSIAGTGNTEAFF.